This TCR beta chain stems from a study of T cell responses to AZD1222 COVID-19 vaccine. Whole-study findings and limits: Spike-specific TCR breadth rose after two AZD1222 doses, and depth rose as well. CD4 TCRs covered the whole spike, strongest at regions 160-218 and 743-854.

Remarks on this clone: As yet, its antigen is unknown.

The protocol was immunoSEQ multiplex PCR, while the TCRdb copy is restricted to in-frame clones and leaves out a portion. This sample has 80,000 to 90,000 clones, with just over 90% found just once. The CDR3 length is 14 residues. Per the germline V gene, CDR1 is SGHTA and CDR2 is FQGNSA. Trimming shortened V by 5 bases and J by 0 bases, and 8 bases separated the two germline ends. This chain connects TRBV7-2 to TRBJ1-5; D perhaps matches TRBD1 (6 bases). The receptor was isolated from an adult who received the AZD1222 COVID-19 vaccine. This material consisted of peripheral blood, taken 28 days after the second AZD1222 dose. The CDR3 DNA reads as TGTGCCAGCAGCAGGGGGGTTAGCAATCAGCCCCAGCATTTT. Protein sequence: CASSRGVSNQPQHF.